This TCR beta chain was retrieved from a study of blood T cell repertoires in COVID-19. Sequenced by immunoSEQ multiplex PCR; TCRdb stores in-frame clones only, minus some. The data contain 150,000 to 200,000 clones, approximately 84% of them singletons. The age range of participants was roughly 18 to 90 years, with residence in about two dozen US areas. The CDR3 runs 14 residues. Germline values: CDR1 LNHDA, CDR2 SQIVND (reference sequence). V lost 3 bases and J 6 bases, leaving 15 bases between the germline ends. This clonotype originated in a woman between 40 and 50 years old with acute COVID-19. The chain employs TRBV19 and TRBJ2-7, with a tentative D call TRBD1 (5 bases). Sequenced: PBMCs or T cells enriched from blood (not recorded which). The chain's CDR3 is CASSIQGQVGEQYF. For the CDR3, the DNA is TGTGCCAGTAGTATCCAGGGTCAGGTGGGCGAGCAGTACTTC.